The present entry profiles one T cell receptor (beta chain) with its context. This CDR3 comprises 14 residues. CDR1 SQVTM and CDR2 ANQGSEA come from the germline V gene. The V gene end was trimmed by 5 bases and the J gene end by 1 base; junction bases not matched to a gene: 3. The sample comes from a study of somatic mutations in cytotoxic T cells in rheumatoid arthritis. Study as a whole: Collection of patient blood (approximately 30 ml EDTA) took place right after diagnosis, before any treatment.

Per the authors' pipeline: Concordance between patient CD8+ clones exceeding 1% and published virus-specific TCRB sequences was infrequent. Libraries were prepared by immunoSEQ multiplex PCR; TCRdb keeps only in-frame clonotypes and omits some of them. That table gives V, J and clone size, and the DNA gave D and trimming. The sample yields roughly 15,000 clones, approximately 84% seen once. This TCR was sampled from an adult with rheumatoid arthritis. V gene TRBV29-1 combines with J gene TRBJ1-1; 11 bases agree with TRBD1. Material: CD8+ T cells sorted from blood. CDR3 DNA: TGCAGCGTTAGGACAGGGGGCTCGAACACTGAAGCTTTCTTT. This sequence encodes CSVRTGGSNTEAFF.